Each of the 2 T cell receptor beta chains below was sequenced from the same sample in a study of OX40 agonist ivuxolimab in advanced cancers. Profiling relied on immunoSEQ multiplex PCR, and the TCRdb table lists in-frame clones only, not all of them. The data hold tens of thousands of clones, with about 88% observed a single time. This sample comprised CD4+ or CD8+ T cells sorted from blood, obtained in a trial of the OX40 agonist ivuxolimab. These receptors all come from an adult with an advanced solid tumor such as melanoma, head and neck, liver or kidney cancer.

The chain uses TRBV11-3 and TRBJ2-7; weak D call: TRBD2 (6 bases). Germline CDR1 is SGHNT and CDR2 is YENEEA. The CDR3 covers 14 residues. Deletions cut 4 bases from V and 5 bases from J, with 15 bases between. The CDR3, as DNA: TGTGCCAGCAGCTACGGAGGGGTGAGAGACGAGCAGTACTTC. As protein: CASSYGGVRDEQYF.

This chain connects TRBV6-6 to TRBJ2-3; TRBD1 might be the D (6 bases). The CDR3 totals 12 residues. Trimming removed 7 bases at V and 6 bases at J, with 11 bases between. Germline CDR1 is MNHNY and CDR2 is SVGAGI (reference sequence). DNA of the CDR3: TGTGCCAGCACCGCAAGGGGGGATACGCAGTATTTT. Protein sequence: CASTARGDTQYF.